This T cell receptor beta chain derives from a study of T cells in Graves' hyperthyroidism and ophthalmopathy. On this clonotype: The antigen remains undetermined.

The trim removed 6 bases at V and 3 bases at J, leaving 13 bases unmatched. This CDR3 comprises 17 residues. Per the germline V gene, CDR1 is SNHLY and CDR2 is FYNNEI. Points from the study as a whole: Ophthalmopathy got predicted by the model a median 6.5 months before its onset.

From RNA transcripts, TCR beta CDR3 regions were amplified. The HTBI primer set drove a first-round RT-PCR of the TCR CDR3. TCRdb passed the multiplex PCR reads through MiXCR, listing each CDR3 protein once. The profile covers a few hundred thousand distinct CDR3 sequences, with 25% appearing a single time and less than 75% taken by the ten largest. These patients, aged 18 to 65, had recently diagnosed hyperthyroidism lasting under 2 months. Sequencing used blood. The genes are TRBV2 and TRBJ1-4; 7 nucleotides line up with TRBD1. This sequence originates from a man aged 45-65 years with Graves' hyperthyroidism. The CDR3 protein is CASRPRGNRGANEKLFF. The CDR3 nucleotides read TGTGCCAGCAGGCCCAGGGGGAACAGGGGAGCTAATGAAAAACTGTTTTTT.